This T cell receptor (beta chain) was documented in a study of T cell clonality in common variable immunodeficiency. Findings and limits, study-wide: Reportedly, TCR beta sequences from common variable immunodeficiency showed fewer deletions and N-nucleotide insertions.

CDR3 length equals 18 residues. The germline gives CDR1 DFQATT, CDR2 SNEGSKA (reference sequence). V shed 3 bases and J 2 bases; nucleotides not matched to a gene: 15. TCRdb keeps only in-frame clones here, not all; method: immunoSEQ multiplex PCR. The sample counts roughly 40,000 clones, none seen once; the ten largest own around 1.4%. The sample holds many counts of this clone. The antigen is unknown. The read halts 3 residues ahead of the CDR3 end, with the missing end drawn from the germline J gene. Input material: peripheral blood mononuclear cells. This receptor was taken from a person aged 18 to 75 in good health. V gene TRBV20-1 combines with J gene TRBJ2-3; 9 positions match TRBD2. The DNA read from the CDR3 is TGCAGTGCTAGTCCCATCCTGATGGGCGGGAGGGCCACAGATACG. This translates into CSASPILMGGRATDT. The whole CDR3 sequence reads CSASPILMGGRATDTQYF.